This T cell receptor beta chain was identified in a study of shared clonotypes between healthy human individuals. Findings and caveats of the study: Sequencing of the sorted subsets was shown by rarefaction to be incomplete despite large depth. Donors were few, which limited the genetic and exposure-history diversity represented.

Trimming took 4 bases from V and 2 from J; bases not matched to a gene: 6. From germline, CDR1 is SGHAT and CDR2 FQNNGV. The CDR3 loop spans 15 amino acids. In the CD4+ fraction, cells were divided into CD45RA+ naive and CD45RA-negative memory subsets. Genomic DNA of each subset was evenly split across several immunoSEQ plates. Assay: immunoSEQ multiplex PCR; the TCRdb copy retains only in-frame clones and omits some. The sample shows about 2.3 million clones, under 95% of them seen only once. In this sample, this clone turned up once. Its specificity is unknown. Sequenced input: naive CD4+ T cells from PBMCs. As to subset: CD45RA+ positively selected. The sequence derives from a man younger than 35 in good health. Some clones in this sample may be carry-over from other donors' samples. The chain links TRBV11-2 to TRBJ1-1, with 8 bases that match TRBD1. CDR3 in amino acids: CASSSWTGPNTEAFF. CDR3 DNA: TGTGCCAGCAGCTCTTGGACAGGGCCTAACACTGAAGCTTTCTTT.